Listed here are 5 T cell receptor beta chains from one sample, sequenced in a study of OX40 agonist ivuxolimab in advanced cancers. Produced via immunoSEQ multiplex PCR; TCRdb's table is partial and in-frame only. The table includes fewer than 35,000 clones, roughly 76% detected once. Sequences were derived from CD4+ or CD8+ T cells sorted from blood, sampled in a trial of the OX40 agonist ivuxolimab. These receptors all come from an adult with an advanced solid tumor such as melanoma, head and neck, liver or kidney cancer.

This clone was detected a few times. The chain links TRBV10-2 to TRBJ1-6, with TRBD1 as a possible D gene (5 bases). Germline values: CDR1 WSHSY, CDR2 SAAADI. CDR3 length: 14 amino acids. Trimming stripped 0 bases from V and 6 bases from J, with 6 bases between. The CDR3 bases are TGCGCCAGCAGTGAGTCGAGGGGTAATTCACCCCTCCACTTT. This sequence encodes CASSESRGNSPLHF.

This clone was seen only once. This chain joins TRBV6-5 and TRBJ2-5; no clear D gene. Trimming took off 2 bases at V and 3 bases at J, with 7 bases between the two ends. The CDR3 is 13 amino acids. Germline CDR1 reads MNHEY; CDR2 reads SVGAGI. For the CDR3, the DNA is TGTGCCAGCAGTTACGGCCTAAAAGAGACCCAGTACTTC. Translated, it gives CASSYGLKETQYF.

This rearrangement joins TRBV4-1 to TRBJ1-5; D not resolved. Germline CDR1 MGHRA, CDR2 YSYEKL. The CDR3 runs to 15 residues. V gave up 2 bases and J gave up 7 bases, with 15 bases separating them. The CDR3 loop is CASSQTRGSGQPQHF. Here the CDR3 DNA reads TGCGCCAGCAGCCAAACAAGAGGGTCGGGGCAGCCCCAGCATTTT.

The V gene is TRBV5-1, the J gene TRBJ2-3, with D uncertain. The V gene's germline CDR1 is SGHRS and CDR2 YFSETQ. Trimming stripped 2 bases from V and 0 bases from J, with 1 base between. This CDR3 contains 12 residues. CDR3: CASSFSTDTQYF. The CDR3 region has the DNA TGCGCCAGCAGCTTCAGCACAGATACGCAGTATTTT. The variable domain in full, completed from reference TRBV5-1 and TRBJ2-3, reads KAGVTQTPRYLIKTRGQQVTLSCSPISGHRSVSWYQQTPGQGLQFLFEYFSETQRNKGNFPGRFSGRQFSNSRSEMNVSTLELGDSALYLCASSFSTDTQYFGPGTRLTVL.

The CDR3 loop is CASSDLSIQPQHF. CDR3 in DNA: TGTGCCAGCAGTGATTTGTCCATCCAGCCCCAGCATTTT. This chain connects TRBV6-1 to TRBJ1-5; no clear D. The CDR3 has 13 amino acids. The V gene's germline CDR1 is MNHNS and CDR2 SASEGT. V was clipped by 3 bases and J by 7 bases, with 10 bases between them.